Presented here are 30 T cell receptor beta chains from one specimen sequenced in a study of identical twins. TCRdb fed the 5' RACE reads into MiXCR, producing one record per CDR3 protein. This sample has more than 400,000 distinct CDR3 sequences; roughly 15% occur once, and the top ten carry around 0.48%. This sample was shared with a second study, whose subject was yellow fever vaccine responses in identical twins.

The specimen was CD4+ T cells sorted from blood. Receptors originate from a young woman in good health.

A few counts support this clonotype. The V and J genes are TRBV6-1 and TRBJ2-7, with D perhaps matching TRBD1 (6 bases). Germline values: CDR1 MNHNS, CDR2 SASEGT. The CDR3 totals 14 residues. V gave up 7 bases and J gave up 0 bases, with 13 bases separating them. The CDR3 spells CASNYRDISYEQYF. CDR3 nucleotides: TGTGCCAGCAACTACAGGGATATCTCCTACGAGCAGTACTTC.

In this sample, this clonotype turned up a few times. CDR3 coding DNA: TGCAGCGTTGAAGAACTGCGGGCCCAGTCGCAGGAGACCCAGTACTTC. Amino acid sequence: CSVEELRAQSQETQYF. The V call is TRBV29-1, the J call TRBJ2-5; D may be TRBD2 (5 bases). The germline V gene has CDR1 SQVTM and CDR2 ANQGSEA. This CDR3 spans 16 amino acids. The V end lost 0 bases, the J end lost 5 bases, and 19 bases lay between the germline ends.

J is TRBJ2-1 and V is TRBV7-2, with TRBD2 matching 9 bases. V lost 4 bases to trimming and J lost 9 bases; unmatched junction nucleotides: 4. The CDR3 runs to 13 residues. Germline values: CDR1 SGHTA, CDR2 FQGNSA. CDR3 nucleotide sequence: TGTGCCAGCAGCTGGGGACTAGCTATTGAGCAGTTCTTC. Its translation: CASSWGLAIEQFF.

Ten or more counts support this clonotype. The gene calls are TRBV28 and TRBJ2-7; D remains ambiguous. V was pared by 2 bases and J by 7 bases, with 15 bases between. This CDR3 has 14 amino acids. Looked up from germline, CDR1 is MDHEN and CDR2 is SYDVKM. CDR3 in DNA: TGTGCCAGCAGTTTAAGGGCCGGAGTTGGGGAGCAGTACTTC. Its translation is CASSLRAGVGEQYF.

The CDR3: CASKGGGSNYGYTF. CDR3 DNA: TGTGCCAGCAAGGGAGGGGGGTCTAACTATGGCTACACCTTC. The chain joins TRBV6-1 to TRBJ1-2; perhaps TRBD1 as D (6 bases). From germline, CDR1 is MNHNS and CDR2 SASEGT. The CDR3 covers 14 residues. Trimming pared 7 bases from V and 0 bases from J, leaving 12 bases between.

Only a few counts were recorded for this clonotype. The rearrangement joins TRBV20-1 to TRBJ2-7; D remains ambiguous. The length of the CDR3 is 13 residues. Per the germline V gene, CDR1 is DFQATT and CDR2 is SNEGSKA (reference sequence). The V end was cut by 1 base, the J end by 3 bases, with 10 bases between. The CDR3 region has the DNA TGCAGTGCTAGAGGAGGCCGCCACTACGAGCAGTACTTC. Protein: CSARGGRHYEQYF.

CDR3 DNA sequence: TGTGCCACCAGTGACCCCTTGGCGGGGGTTACCTACAATGAGCAGTTCTTC. This codes for CATSDPLAGVTYNEQFF. The chain uses TRBV24-1 and TRBJ2-1; 7 positions match TRBD2. This CDR3 contains 17 residues. Looked up from germline, CDR1 is KGHDR and CDR2 is SFDVKD. With 4 bases clipped from V and 2 bases from J, the junction kept 10 bases outside the gene matches.

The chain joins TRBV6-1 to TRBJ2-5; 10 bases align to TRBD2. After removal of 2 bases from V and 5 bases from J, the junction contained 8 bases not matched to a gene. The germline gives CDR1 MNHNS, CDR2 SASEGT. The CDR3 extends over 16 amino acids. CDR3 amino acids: CASSEHRTSGGETQYF. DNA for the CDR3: TGTGCCAGCAGTGAACACCGGACTAGCGGAGGCGAGACCCAGTACTTC.

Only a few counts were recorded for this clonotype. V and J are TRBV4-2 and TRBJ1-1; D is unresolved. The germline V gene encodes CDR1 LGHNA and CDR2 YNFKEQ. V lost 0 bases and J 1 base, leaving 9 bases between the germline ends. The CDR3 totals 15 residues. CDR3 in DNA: TGTGCCAGCAGCCAAGATTTCCGGGGGAACACTGAAGCTTTCTTT. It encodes CASSQDFRGNTEAFF.

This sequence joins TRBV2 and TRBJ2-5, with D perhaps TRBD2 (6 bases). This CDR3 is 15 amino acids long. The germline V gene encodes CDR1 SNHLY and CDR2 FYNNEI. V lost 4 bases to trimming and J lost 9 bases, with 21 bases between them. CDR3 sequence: CASSVSDGARGSQYF. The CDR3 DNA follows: TGTGCCAGCAGTGTATCGGACGGTGCTCGGGGGTCCCAGTACTTC.

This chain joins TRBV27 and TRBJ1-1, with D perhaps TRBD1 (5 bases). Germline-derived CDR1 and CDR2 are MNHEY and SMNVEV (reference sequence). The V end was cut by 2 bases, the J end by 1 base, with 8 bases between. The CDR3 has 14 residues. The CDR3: CASSLRQKNTEAFF. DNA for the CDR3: TGTGCCAGCAGTTTAAGACAGAAGAACACTGAAGCTTTCTTT.

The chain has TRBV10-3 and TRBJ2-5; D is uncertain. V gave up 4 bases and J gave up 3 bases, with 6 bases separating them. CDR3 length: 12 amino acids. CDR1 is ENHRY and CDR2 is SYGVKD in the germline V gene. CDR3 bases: TGTGCCATCAGTGCCAGAGAAGAGACCCAGTACTTC. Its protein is CAISAREETQYF.

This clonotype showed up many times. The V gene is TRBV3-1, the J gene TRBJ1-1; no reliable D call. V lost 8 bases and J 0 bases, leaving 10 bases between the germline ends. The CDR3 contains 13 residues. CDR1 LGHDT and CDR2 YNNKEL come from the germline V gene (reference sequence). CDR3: CASAGRMNTEAFF. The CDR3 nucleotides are TGTGCCAGCGCAGGCCGTATGAACACTGAAGCTTTCTTT.

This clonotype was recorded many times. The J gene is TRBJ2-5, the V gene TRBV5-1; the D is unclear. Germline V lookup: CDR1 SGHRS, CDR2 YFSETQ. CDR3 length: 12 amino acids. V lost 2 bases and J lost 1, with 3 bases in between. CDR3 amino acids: CASSFSQETQYF. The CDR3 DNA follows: TGCGCCAGCAGCTTCAGCCAAGAGACCCAGTACTTC. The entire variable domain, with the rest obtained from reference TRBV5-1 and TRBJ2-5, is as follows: KAGVTQTPRYLIKTRGQQVTLSCSPISGHRSVSWYQQTPGQGLQFLFEYFSETQRNKGNFPGRFSGRQFSNSRSEMNVSTLELGDSALYLCASSFSQETQYFGPGTRLLVL.

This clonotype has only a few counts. The CDR3 reads CSARIMNTEAFF. DNA of the CDR3: TGCAGTGCTAGGATTATGAACACTGAAGCTTTCTTT. The chain uses TRBV20-1 and TRBJ1-1; no reliable D call. The length of the CDR3 is 12 residues. Germline values: CDR1 DFQATT, CDR2 SNEGSKA (reference sequence). The V gene lost 3 bases and the J gene lost 0 bases, with 5 bases spanning the gap.

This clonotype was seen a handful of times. Here the CDR3 reads CATQQDTNTGELFF. The DNA for the CDR3 is TGTGCCACCCAGCAGGACACGAACACCGGGGAGCTGTTTTTT. This rearrangement joins TRBV18 to TRBJ2-2; D perhaps matches TRBD1 (5 bases). The CDR3 is 14 residues long. With 10 bases removed from V and 0 bases from J, the gap between germline ends came to 12 bases. Germline CDR1 and CDR2: KGHSH and LQKENI.

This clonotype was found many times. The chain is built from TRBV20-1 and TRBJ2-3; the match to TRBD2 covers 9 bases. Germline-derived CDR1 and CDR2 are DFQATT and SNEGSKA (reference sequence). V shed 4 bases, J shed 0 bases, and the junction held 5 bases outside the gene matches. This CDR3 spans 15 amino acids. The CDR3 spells CSANSGSTSTDTQYF. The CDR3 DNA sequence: TGCAGTGCTAATAGCGGGAGCACTAGCACAGATACGCAGTATTTT.

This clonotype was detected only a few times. The CDR3 spells CASSNRDRETQYF. CDR3 nucleotides: TGTGCCAGTAGCAACCGGGACAGAGAGACCCAGTACTTC. J is TRBJ2-5 and V is TRBV19; 7 nucleotides match TRBD1. Germline CDR1 is LNHDA and CDR2 is SQIVND (reference sequence). CDR3 size: 13 residues. V lost 6 bases to trimming and J lost 4 bases; unmatched junction nucleotides: 5.

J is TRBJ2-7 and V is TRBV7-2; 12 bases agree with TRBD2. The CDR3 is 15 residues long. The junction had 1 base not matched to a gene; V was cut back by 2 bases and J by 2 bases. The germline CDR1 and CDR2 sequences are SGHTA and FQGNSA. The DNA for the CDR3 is TGTGCCAGCAGCTTACTAGCGGGGGGGACCTACGAGCAGTACGTC. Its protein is CASSLLAGGTYEQYV.

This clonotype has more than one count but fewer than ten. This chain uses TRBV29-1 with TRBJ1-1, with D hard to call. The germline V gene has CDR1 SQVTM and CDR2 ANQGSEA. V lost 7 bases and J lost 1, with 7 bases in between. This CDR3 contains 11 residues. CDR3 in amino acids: CSGGKNTEAFF. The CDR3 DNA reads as TGCAGCGGGGGAAAGAACACTGAAGCTTTCTTT.

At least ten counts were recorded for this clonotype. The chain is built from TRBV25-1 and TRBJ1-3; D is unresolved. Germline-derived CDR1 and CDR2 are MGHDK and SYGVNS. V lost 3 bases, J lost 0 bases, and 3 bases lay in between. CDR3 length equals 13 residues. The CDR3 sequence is CASSESSGNTIYF. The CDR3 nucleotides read TGTGCCAGCAGTGAGAGCTCTGGAAACACCATATATTTT.

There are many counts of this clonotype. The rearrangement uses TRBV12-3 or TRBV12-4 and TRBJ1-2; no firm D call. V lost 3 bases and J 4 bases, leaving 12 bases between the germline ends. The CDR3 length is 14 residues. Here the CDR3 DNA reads TGTGCCAGCAGTTTCAGCAATGGCGCCTATGGCTACACCTTC. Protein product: CASSFSNGAYGYTF.

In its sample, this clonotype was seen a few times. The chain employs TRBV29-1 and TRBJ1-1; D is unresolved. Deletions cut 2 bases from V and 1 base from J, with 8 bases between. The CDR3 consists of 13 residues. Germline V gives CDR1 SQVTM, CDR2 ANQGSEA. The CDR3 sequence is CSVEIIENTEAFF. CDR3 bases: TGCAGCGTTGAAATTATAGAGAACACTGAAGCTTTCTTT.

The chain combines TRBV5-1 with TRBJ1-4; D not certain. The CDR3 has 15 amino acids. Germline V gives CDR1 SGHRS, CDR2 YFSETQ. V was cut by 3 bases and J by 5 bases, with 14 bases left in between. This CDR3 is CASSSLGFRNEKLFF. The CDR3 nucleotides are TGCGCCAGCAGCTCGCTAGGGTTTCGGAATGAAAAACTGTTTTTT. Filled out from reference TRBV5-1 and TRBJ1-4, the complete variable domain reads KAGVTQTPRYLIKTRGQQVTLSCSPISGHRSVSWYQQTPGQGLQFLFEYFSETQRNKGNFPGRFSGRQFSNSRSEMNVSTLELGDSALYLCASSSLGFRNEKLFFGSGTQLSVL.

The CDR3: CAISGGQEGQPQHF. CDR3 nucleotides: TGTGCCATCAGTGGGGGACAGGAAGGTCAGCCCCAGCATTTT. V is TRBV10-3 and J is TRBJ1-5; 8 nucleotides line up with TRBD1. The V gene's germline CDR1 is ENHRY and CDR2 SYGVKD. Losses at the gene ends were 4 bases for V and 6 bases for J; bases not matched to a gene: 5. There are 14 residues in the CDR3.

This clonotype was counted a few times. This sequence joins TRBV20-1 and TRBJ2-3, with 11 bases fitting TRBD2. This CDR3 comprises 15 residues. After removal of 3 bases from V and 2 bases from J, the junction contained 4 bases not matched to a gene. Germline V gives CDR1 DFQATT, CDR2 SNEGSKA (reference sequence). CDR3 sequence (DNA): TGCAGTGCTAGCAGACTAGCGGGGATCACAGATACGCAGTATTTT. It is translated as CSASRLAGITDTQYF.

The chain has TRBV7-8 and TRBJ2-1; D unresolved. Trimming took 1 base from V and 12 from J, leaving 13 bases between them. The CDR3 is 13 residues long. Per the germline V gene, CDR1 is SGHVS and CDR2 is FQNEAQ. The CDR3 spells CASSLGPGVGQFF. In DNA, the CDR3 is TGTGCCAGCAGCTTAGGTCCAGGTGTTGGGCAGTTCTTC.

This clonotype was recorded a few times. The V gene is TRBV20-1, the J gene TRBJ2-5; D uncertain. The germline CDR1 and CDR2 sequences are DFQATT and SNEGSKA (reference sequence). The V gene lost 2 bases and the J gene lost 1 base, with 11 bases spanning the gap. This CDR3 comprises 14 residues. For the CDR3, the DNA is TGCAGTGCTAGACGACTGCAAACCCAAGAGACCCAGTACTTC. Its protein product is CSARRLQTQETQYF.

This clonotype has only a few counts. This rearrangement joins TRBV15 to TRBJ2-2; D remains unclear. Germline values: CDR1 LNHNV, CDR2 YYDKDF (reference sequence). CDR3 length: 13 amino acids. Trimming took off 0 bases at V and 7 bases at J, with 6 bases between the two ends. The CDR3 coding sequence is TGTGCCACCAGCAGAGATCACGACGGGGAGCTGTTTTTT. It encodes CATSRDHDGELFF.

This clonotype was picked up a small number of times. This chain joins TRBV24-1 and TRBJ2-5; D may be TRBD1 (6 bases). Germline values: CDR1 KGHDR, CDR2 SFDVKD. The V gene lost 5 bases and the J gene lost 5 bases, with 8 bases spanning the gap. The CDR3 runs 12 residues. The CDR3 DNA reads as TGTGCCACCAGTGTCCAGGGGGAGACCCAGTACTTC. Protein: CATSVQGETQYF.